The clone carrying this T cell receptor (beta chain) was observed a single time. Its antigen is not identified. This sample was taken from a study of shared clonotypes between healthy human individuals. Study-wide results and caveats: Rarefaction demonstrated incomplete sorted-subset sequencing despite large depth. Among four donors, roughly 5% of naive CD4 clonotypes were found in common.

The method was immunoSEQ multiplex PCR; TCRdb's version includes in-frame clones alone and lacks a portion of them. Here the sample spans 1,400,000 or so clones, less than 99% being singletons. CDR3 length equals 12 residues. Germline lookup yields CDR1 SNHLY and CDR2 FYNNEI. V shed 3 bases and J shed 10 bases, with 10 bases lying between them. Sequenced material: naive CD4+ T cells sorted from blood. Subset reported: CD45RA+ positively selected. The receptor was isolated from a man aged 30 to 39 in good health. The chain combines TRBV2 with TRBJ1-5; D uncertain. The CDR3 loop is CASSEFSLPQHF. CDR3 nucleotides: TGTGCCAGCAGTGAGTTCAGTCTTCCCCAGCATTTT.